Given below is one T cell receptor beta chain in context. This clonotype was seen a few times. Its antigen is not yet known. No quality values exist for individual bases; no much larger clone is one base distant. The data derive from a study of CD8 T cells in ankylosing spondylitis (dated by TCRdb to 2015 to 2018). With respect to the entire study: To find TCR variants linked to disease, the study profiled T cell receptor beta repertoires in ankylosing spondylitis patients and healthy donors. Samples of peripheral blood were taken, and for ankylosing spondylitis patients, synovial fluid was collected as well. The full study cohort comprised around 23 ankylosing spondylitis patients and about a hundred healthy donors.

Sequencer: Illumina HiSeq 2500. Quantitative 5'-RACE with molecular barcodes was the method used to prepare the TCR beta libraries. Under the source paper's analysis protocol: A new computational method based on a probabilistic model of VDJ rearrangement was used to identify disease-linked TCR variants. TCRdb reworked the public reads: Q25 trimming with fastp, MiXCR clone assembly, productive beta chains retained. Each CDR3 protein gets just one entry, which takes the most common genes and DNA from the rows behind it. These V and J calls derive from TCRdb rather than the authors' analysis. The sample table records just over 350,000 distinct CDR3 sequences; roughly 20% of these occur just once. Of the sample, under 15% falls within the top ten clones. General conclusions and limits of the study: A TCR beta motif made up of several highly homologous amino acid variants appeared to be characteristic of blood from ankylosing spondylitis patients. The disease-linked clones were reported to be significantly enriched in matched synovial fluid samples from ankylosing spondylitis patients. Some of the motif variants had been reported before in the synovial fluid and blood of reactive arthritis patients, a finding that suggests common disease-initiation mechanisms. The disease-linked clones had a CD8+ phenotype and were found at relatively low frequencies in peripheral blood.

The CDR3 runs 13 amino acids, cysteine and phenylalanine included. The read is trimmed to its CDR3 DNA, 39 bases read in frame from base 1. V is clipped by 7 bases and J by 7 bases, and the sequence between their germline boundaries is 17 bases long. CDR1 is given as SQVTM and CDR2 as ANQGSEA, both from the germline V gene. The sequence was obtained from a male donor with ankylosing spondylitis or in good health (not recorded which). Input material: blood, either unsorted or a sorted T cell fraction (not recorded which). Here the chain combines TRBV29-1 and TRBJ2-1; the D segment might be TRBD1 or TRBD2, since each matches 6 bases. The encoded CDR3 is CSATRTDRNEQFF. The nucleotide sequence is TGCAGCGCGACTAGGACCGACAGGAATGAGCAGTTCTTC.